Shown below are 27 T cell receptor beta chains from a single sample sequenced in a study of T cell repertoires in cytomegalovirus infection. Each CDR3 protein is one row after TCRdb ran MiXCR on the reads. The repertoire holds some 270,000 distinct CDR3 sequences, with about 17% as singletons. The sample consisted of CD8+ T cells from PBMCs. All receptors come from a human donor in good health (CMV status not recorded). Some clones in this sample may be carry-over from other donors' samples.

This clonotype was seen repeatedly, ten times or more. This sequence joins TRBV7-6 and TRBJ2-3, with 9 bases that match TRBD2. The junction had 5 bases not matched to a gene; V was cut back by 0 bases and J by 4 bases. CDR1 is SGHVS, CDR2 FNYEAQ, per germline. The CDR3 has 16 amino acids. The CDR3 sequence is CASSLASGGTSDTQYF. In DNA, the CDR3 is TGTGCCAGCAGCTTAGCTAGCGGGGGTACGTCAGATACGCAGTATTTT.

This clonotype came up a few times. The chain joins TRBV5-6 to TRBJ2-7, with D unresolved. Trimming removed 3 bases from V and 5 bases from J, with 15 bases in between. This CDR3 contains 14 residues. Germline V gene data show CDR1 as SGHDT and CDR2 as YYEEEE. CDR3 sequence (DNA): TGTGCCAGCAGCTACTTAATATCCAGCGACGAGCAGTACTTC. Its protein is CASSYLISSDEQYF. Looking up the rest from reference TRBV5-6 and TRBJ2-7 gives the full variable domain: DAGVTQSPTHLIKTRGQQVTLRCSPKSGHDTVSWYQQALGQGPQFIFQYYEEEERQRGNFPDRFSGHQFPNYSSELNVNALLLGDSALYLCASSYLISSDEQYFGPGTRLTVT.

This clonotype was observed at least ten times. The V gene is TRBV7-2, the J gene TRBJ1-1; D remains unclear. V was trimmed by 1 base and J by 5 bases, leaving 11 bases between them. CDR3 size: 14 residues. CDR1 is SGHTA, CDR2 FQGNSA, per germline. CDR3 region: CASSLGRVGTEAFF. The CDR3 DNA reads TGTGCCAGCAGCTTAGGGAGGGTTGGGACTGAAGCTTTCTTT.

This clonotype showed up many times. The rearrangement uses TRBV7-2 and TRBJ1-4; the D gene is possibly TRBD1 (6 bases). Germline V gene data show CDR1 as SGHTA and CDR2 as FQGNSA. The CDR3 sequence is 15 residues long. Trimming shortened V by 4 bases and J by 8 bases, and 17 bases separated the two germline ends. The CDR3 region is CASSSSMGGNEKLFF. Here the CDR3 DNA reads TGTGCCAGCAGCTCCTCAATGGGGGGCAACGAAAAACTGTTTTTT.

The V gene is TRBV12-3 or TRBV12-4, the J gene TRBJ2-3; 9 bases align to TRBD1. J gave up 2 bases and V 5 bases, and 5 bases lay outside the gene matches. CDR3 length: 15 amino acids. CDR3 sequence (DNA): TGTGCCAGCAGTCCGGGACAGGGTTTCACAGATACGCAGTATTTT. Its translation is CASSPGQGFTDTQYF.

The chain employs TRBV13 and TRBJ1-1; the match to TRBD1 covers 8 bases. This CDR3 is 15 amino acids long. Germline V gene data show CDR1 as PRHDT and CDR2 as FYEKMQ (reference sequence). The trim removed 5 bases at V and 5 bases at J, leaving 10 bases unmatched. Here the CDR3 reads CASSPGAGGDTEAFF. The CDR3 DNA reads TGTGCCAGCAGCCCCGGGGCAGGGGGCGATACTGAAGCTTTCTTT.

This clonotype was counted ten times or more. This CDR3 reads CASSYGQGLSNEQFF. The CDR3 nucleotides read TGTGCCAGCAGTTATGGACAGGGTTTATCAAATGAGCAGTTCTTC. This chain joins TRBV12-3 or TRBV12-4 and TRBJ2-1, with 8 bases fitting TRBD1. This CDR3 region has 15 residues. V lost 4 bases and J lost 7; bases outside the gene matches: 9.

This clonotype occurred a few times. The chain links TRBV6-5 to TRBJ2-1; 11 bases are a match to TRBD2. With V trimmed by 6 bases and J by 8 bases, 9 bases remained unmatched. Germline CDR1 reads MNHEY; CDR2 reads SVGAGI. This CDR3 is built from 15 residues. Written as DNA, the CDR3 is TGTGCCAGCAGCGAACCCTTAGCGGGGGGGTATGAGCAGTTCTTC. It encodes CASSEPLAGGYEQFF.

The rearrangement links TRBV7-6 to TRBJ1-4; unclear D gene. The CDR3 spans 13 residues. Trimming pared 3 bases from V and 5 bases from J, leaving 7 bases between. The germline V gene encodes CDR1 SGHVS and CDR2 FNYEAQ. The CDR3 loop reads CASSFESNEKLFF. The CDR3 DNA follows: TGTGCCAGCAGCTTCGAGTCCAATGAAAAACTGTTTTTT.

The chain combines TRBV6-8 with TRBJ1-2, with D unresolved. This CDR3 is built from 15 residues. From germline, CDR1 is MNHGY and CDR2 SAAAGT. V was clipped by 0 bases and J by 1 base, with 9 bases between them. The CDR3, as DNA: TGTGCCAGCAGTTACTCCCCGGGAGTTAACTATGGCTACACCTTC. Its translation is CASSYSPGVNYGYTF.

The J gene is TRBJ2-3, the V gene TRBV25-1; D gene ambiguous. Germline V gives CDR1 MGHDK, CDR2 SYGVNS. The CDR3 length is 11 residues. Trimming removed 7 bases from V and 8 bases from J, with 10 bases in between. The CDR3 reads CASTAFSTQYF. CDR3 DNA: TGTGCCAGCACCGCTTTTTCTACGCAGTATTTT.

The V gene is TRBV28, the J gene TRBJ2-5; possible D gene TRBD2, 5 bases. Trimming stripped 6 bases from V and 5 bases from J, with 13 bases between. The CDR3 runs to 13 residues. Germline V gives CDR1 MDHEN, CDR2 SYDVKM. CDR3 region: CASSQRSAETQYF. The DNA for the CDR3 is TGTGCCAGCAGCCAGCGGAGCGCTGAGACCCAGTACTTC. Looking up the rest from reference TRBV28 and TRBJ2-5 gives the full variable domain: DVKVTQSSRYLVKRTGEKVFLECVQDMDHENMFWYRQDPGLGLRLIYFSYDVKMKEKGDIPEGYSVSREKKERFSLILESASTNQTSMYLCASSQRSAETQYFGPGTRLLVL.

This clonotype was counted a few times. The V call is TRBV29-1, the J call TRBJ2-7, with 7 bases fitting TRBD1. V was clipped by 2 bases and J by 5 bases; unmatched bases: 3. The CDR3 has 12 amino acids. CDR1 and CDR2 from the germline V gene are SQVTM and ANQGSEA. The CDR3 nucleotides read TGCAGCGTTGAATTCACAGGGGACGAGCAGTACTTC. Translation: CSVEFTGDEQYF.

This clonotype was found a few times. This CDR3 is CASSYEPDTGELFF. The CDR3 DNA sequence: TGTGCCAGCAGTTACGAGCCGGACACCGGGGAGCTGTTTTTT. This rearrangement joins TRBV6-2 or TRBV6-3 to TRBJ2-2; no clear D gene. The V gene's germline CDR1 is MNHEY and CDR2 SVGEGT. V was trimmed by 2 bases and J by 3 bases, leaving 7 bases between them. There are 14 residues in the CDR3.

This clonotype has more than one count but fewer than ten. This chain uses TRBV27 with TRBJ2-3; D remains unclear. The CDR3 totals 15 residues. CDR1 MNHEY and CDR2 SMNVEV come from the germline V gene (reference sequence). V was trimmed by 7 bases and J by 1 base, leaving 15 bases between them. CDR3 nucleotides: TGTGCCAGCACCCACTCCCCGTCTGGCACAGATACGCAGTATTTT. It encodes CASTHSPSGTDTQYF.

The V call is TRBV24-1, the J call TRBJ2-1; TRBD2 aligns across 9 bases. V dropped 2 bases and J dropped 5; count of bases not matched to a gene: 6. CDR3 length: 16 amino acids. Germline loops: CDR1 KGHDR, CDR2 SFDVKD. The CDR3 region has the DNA TGTGCCACCAGTGATTCAGCGGGGGGCCTAAACAATGAGCAGTTCTTC. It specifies CATSDSAGGLNNEQFF.

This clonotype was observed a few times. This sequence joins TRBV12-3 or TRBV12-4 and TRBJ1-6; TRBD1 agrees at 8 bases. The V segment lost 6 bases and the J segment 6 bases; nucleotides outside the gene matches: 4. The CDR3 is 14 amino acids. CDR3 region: CASSLGQVNSPLHF. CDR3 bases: TGTGCCAGCAGCCTGGGACAGGTTAATTCACCCCTCCACTTT.

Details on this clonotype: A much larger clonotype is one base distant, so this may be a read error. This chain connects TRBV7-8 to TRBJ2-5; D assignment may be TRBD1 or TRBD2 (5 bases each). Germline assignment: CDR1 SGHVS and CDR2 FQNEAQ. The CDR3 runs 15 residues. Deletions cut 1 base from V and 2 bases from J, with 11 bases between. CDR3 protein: CASSLVGELQETQYF. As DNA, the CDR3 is TGTGCCAGCAGCTTAGTGGGGGAGCTTCAAGAGACCCAGTACTTC.

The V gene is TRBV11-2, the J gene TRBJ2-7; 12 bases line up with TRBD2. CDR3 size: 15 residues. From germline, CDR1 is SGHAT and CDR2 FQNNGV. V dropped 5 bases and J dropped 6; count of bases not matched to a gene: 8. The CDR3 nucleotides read TGTGCCAGCAGCCTCCGGACTAGCGGGGTTTTCGAGCAGTACTTC. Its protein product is CASSLRTSGVFEQYF.

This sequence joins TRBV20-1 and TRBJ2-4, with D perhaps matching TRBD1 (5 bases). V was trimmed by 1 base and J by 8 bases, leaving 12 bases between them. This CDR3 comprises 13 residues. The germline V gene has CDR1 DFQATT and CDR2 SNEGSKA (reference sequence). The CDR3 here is CSARVPGPDIQYF. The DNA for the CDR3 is TGCAGTGCTAGAGTGCCAGGGCCGGACATTCAGTACTTC.

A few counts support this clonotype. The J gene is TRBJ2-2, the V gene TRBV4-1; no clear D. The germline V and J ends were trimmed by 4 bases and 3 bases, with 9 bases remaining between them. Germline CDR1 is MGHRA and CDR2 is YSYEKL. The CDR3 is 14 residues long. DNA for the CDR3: TGCGCCAGCAGCCCCTTCACGGACACCGGGGAGCTGTTTTTT. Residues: CASSPFTDTGELFF.

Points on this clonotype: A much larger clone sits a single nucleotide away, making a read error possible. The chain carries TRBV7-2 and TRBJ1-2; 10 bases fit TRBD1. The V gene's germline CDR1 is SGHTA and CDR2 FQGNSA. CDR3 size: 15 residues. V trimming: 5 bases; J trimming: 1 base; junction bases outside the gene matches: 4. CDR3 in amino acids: CASSAGQGVNYGYTF. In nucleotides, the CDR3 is TGTGCCAGCAGCGCCGGACAGGGGGTTAACTATGGCTACACCTTC.

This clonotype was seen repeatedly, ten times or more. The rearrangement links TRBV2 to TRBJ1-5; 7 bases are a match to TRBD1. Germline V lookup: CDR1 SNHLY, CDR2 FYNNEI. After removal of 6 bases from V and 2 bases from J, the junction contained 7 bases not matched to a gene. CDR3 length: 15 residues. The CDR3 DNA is TGTGCCAGCAGCGTAGACAGGGTGCGCAATCAGCCCCAGCATTTT. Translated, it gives CASSVDRVRNQPQHF.

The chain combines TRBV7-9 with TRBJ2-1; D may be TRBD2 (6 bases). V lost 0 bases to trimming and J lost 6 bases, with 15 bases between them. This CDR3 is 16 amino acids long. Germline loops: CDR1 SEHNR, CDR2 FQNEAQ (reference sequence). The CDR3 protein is CASSLARGAPSNEQFF. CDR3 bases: TGTGCCAGCAGCTTAGCGCGGGGAGCCCCCAGCAATGAGCAGTTCTTC.

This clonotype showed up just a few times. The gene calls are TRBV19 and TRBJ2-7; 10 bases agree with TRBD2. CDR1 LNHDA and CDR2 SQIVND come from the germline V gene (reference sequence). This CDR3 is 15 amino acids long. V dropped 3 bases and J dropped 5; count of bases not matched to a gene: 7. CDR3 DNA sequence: TGTGCCAGTAGTATTGAGCGGGGGGGCCGGAACGAGCAGTACTTC. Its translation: CASSIERGGRNEQYF.

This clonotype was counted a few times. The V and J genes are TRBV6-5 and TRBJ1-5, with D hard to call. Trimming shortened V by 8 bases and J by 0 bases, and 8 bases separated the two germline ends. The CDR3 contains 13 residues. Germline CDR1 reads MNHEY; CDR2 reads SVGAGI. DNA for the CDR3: TGTGCCAGCTCAACGTATAGCAATCAGCCCCAGCATTTT. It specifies CASSTYSNQPQHF.

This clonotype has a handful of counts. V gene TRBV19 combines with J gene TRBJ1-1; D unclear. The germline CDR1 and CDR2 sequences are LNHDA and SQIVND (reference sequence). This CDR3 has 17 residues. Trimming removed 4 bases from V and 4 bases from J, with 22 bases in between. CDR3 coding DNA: TGTGCCAGTAGTACCTTCTCGGGCAGGTCGGCGAGCACTGAAGCTTTCTTT. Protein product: CASSTFSGRSASTEAFF.